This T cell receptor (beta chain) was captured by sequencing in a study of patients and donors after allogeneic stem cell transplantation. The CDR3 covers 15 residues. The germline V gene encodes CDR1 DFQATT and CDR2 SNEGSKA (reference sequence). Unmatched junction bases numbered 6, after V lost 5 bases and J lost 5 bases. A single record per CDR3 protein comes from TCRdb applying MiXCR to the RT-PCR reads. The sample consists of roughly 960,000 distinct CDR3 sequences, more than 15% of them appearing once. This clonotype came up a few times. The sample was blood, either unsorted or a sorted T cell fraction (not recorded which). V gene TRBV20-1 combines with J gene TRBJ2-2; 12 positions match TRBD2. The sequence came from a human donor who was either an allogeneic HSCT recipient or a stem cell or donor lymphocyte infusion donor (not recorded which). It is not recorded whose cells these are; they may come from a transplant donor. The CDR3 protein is CSAALAGGPTGELFF. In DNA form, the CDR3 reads TGCAGTGCTGCACTAGCGGGGGGCCCAACCGGGGAGCTGTTTTTT.